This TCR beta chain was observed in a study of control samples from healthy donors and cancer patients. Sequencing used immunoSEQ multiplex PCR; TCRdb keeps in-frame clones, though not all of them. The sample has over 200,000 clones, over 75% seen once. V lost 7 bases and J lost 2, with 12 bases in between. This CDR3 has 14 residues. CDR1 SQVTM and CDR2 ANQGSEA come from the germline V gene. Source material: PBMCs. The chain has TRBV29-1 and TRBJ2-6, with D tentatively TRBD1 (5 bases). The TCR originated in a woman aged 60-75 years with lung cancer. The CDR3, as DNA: TGCAGCGGTCTTACAGGAGCTGGGGCCAACGTCCTGACTTTC. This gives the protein CSGLTGAGANVLTF. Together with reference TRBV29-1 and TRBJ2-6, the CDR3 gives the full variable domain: SAVISQKPSRDICQRGTSLTIQCQVDSQVTMMFWYRQQPGQSLTLIATANQGSEATYESGFVIDKFPISRPNLTFSTLTVSNMSPEDSSIYLCSGLTGAGANVLTFGAGSRLTVL.